This passage covers 17 T cell receptor beta chains from one sample sequenced in a study of cytomegalovirus exposure and HLA in healthy donors. PCR used 60 Vbeta primers and 13 Jbeta primers. Assay used: immunoSEQ multiplex PCR; TCRdb lists only in-frame clones, some missing. Here the sample spans 90,000 to 130,000 clones, around 80% being singletons. Input material: PBMCs. Receptors were obtained from a woman younger than 30 in good health and CMV-seropositive.

V is TRBV30 and J is TRBJ2-2; 12 nucleotides align to TRBD2. V was pared by 1 base and J by 6 bases, with 6 bases of the junction left unmatched. The CDR3 loop spans 16 amino acids. The germline V gene has CDR1 GTSNPN and CDR2 SVGIG (reference sequence). The CDR3 DNA follows: TGTGCCTGGAGTGAACGAGGACTAGCGGGGTCCGGGGAGCTGTTTTTT. It specifies CAWSERGLAGSGELFF.

The V call is TRBV28, the J call TRBJ1-1, with D tentatively TRBD1 (5 bases). Trimming shortened V by 3 bases and J by 4 bases, and 12 bases separated the two germline ends. The germline gives CDR1 MDHEN, CDR2 SYDVKM. The length of the CDR3 is 14 residues. The CDR3 DNA reads as TGTGCCAGCAGTTTTCCGGGGGAGAGCACTGAAGCTTTCTTT. Encoded protein: CASSFPGESTEAFF.

This chain connects TRBV18 to TRBJ2-7, with 8 bases matching TRBD1. V lost 6 bases and J lost 3; bases outside the gene matches: 7. From germline, CDR1 is KGHSH and CDR2 LQKENI. This CDR3 has 14 residues. CDR3 DNA: TGTGCCAGCTCCCCCTCGGACAGGGTCTACGAGCAGTACTTC. Protein product: CASSPSDRVYEQYF.

The chain has TRBV4-2 and TRBJ2-1; 13 bases are shared with TRBD2. This CDR3 spans 18 amino acids. Germline CDR1 reads LGHNA; CDR2 reads YNFKEQ. Unmatched junction bases numbered 7, after V lost 4 bases and J lost 1 base. The CDR3 here is CASSRTSGRIGSYNEQFF. CDR3 DNA sequence: TGTGCCAGCAGCCGGACTAGCGGGAGAATAGGGTCCTACAATGAGCAGTTCTTC.

The genes are TRBV15 and TRBJ2-7, with TRBD2 as a possible D gene (5 bases). V lost 0 bases, J lost 7 bases, and 13 bases lay in between. The CDR3 length is 14 residues. The germline V gene has CDR1 LNHNV and CDR2 YYDKDF (reference sequence). CDR3 protein: CATSRDMVGGEQYF. The CDR3 nucleotides read TGTGCCACCAGCAGAGATATGGTAGGCGGGGAGCAGTACTTC.

Remarks on this clone: The CDR3 end shows no conserved phenylalanine or tryptophan, and so a read error is likely. The rearrangement links TRBV13 to TRBJ1-1; 7 bases align to TRBD1. Germline V CDR1 and CDR2: PRHDT, FYEKMQ (reference sequence). CDR3 length: 15 amino acids. V lost 2 bases, J lost 5 bases, and 8 bases stayed unmatched. CDR3 bases: TGTGCCAGCAGCTTAAGGCAGGGGGTTTGGACTGAAGCTTTCTTG. This encodes CASSLRQGVWTEAFL.

This clone came up once. The J gene is TRBJ2-5, the V gene TRBV18; D not certain. V shed 3 bases and J shed 6 bases, with 11 bases lying between them. The CDR3 runs to 13 residues. The V gene's germline CDR1 is KGHSH and CDR2 LQKENI. This CDR3 reads CASSPASLQTQYF. The CDR3 DNA is TGTGCCAGCTCACCGGCTAGTTTGCAGACCCAGTACTTC.

This chain links TRBV18 with TRBJ1-2; 7 bases fit TRBD1. Per the germline V gene, CDR1 is KGHSH and CDR2 is LQKENI. J lost 6 bases, V lost 1 base, and 8 bases had no gene match. The length of the CDR3 is 15 residues. CDR3: CASSPRTGDWDGYTF. The CDR3 region has the DNA TGTGCCAGCTCACCACGAACAGGGGATTGGGATGGCTACACCTTC.

This clone was recorded a few times. The chain employs TRBV4-1 and TRBJ1-1, with a possible D match to TRBD1 (6 bases). Germline V CDR1 and CDR2: MGHRA, YSYEKL. Between the trimmed V and J ends, which lost 4 bases and 1 base, there was a span of 13 bases. There are 15 residues in the CDR3. The CDR3 region has the DNA TGCGCCAGCAGCCCGTCCGGACAGACGAACACTGAAGCTTTCTTT. Translated, it gives CASSPSGQTNTEAFF.

The chain joins TRBV7-9 to TRBJ2-7, with 7 bases lining up with TRBD1. The germline CDR1 and CDR2 sequences are SEHNR and FQNEAQ (reference sequence). The CDR3 has 17 amino acids. With V trimmed by 6 bases and J by 7 bases, 21 bases remained unmatched. The CDR3 loop reads CASSLSGSTGDREEQYF. CDR3 nucleotide sequence: TGTGCCAGCAGTCTATCCGGCTCAACAGGGGATCGGGAAGAGCAGTACTTC.

This clone came up once. The chain couples TRBV6-5 to TRBJ2-5; D possibly corresponds to TRBD2 (6 bases). The V end was cut by 2 bases, the J end by 2 bases, with 15 bases between. CDR1 is MNHEY and CDR2 is SVGAGI in the germline V gene. The CDR3 runs to 16 residues. In DNA form, the CDR3 reads TGTGCCAGCAGTTACGGGGAGGCAGTTACTCAAGAGACCCAGTACTTC. Protein: CASSYGEAVTQETQYF.

This clone occurred a few times. This chain connects TRBV5-1 to TRBJ2-3; 7 positions agree with TRBD2. The CDR3 totals 15 residues. Per germline, CDR1 SGHRS and CDR2 YFSETQ. Trimming took 0 bases from V and 0 from J; bases not matched to a gene: 1. The CDR3 DNA sequence: TGCGCCAGCAGCTTGGGTAGCGGGAGCACAGATACGCAGTATTTT. This encodes CASSLGSGSTDTQYF.

In this sample, this clone turned up a few times. The DNA for the CDR3 is TGTGCCAGCAGTCGCGCGGAAGGGGAACTGTTTTTT. Its protein is CASSRAEGELFF. The chain recombines TRBV27 with TRBJ1-4; maybe TRBD1 (5 bases). The CDR3 has 12 amino acids. Germline CDR1 reads MNHEY; CDR2 reads SMNVEV (reference sequence). V gave up 5 bases and J gave up 12 bases, with 13 bases separating them.

The CDR3 reads CASSLDSSGYNEQFF. Here the CDR3 DNA reads TGCGCCAGCAGCTTGGATTCTAGCGGATACAATGAGCAGTTCTTC. The V call is TRBV5-1, the J call TRBJ2-1, with 7 bases lining up with TRBD2. CDR3 length: 15 residues. Germline V gene sequence: CDR1 SGHRS, CDR2 YFSETQ. V dropped 0 bases and J dropped 4; count of bases not matched to a gene: 4.

The chain uses TRBV4-1 and TRBJ1-1; D remains unclear. V was cut by 0 bases and J by 1 base, with 15 bases left in between. The germline gives CDR1 MGHRA, CDR2 YSYEKL. This CDR3 region has 17 residues. The CDR3 region has the DNA TGCGCCAGCAGCCAAGAGAGGTTATTTCGGGGGAACACTGAAGCTTTCTTT. Protein product: CASSQERLFRGNTEAFF.

The gene calls are TRBV5-1 and TRBJ2-3; TRBD2 agrees at 8 bases. The CDR3 has 17 amino acids. Looked up from germline, CDR1 is SGHRS and CDR2 is YFSETQ. V was clipped by 1 base and J by 4 bases; unmatched bases: 11. The DNA for the CDR3 is TGCGCCAGCAGCTTGATTAGGCCGGGACTAGAATCAGATACGCAGTATTTT. It specifies CASSLIRPGLESDTQYF.

This chain links TRBV5-1 with TRBJ1-1; 9 nucleotides match TRBD1. Trimming removed 4 bases from V and 3 bases from J; junction bases left unmatched: 4. This CDR3 spans 14 amino acids. The germline gives CDR1 SGHRS, CDR2 YFSETQ. The CDR3 is CASSPWTGDTEAFF. CDR3 in DNA: TGCGCCAGCAGCCCATGGACAGGGGACACTGAAGCTTTCTTT.